One sample yielded the 26 T cell receptor beta chains listed below, sequenced in a study of blood T cell repertoires in COVID-19. Profiling relied on immunoSEQ multiplex PCR, and the TCRdb table lists in-frame clones only, not all of them. Of 300,000 to 350,000 clones detected, around 90% appear once; the ten largest clones hold 3.9%. Sequencing was performed on peripheral blood. The receptors come from a woman aged 55-75 years with COVID-19, enrolled during active disease.

The genes are TRBV4-1 and TRBJ2-1; 10 bases agree with TRBD1. The CDR3 has 16 amino acids. V was pared by 5 bases and J by 4 bases, with 8 bases of the junction left unmatched. Looked up from germline, CDR1 is MGHRA and CDR2 is YSYEKL. The CDR3 DNA follows: TGCGCCAGCAGCGATCAGCCGGGACAGGGGTACAATGAGCAGTTCTTC. Amino acids: CASSDQPGQGYNEQFF.

This rearrangement joins TRBV28 to TRBJ1-2; 10 nucleotides match TRBD1. Germline values: CDR1 MDHEN, CDR2 SYDVKM. The CDR3 has 15 residues. Trimming took 2 bases from V and 5 from J; bases not matched to a gene: 5. CDR3 sequence: CASSLGWTGGYGYTF. In DNA form, the CDR3 reads TGTGCCAGCAGTTTAGGTTGGACAGGGGGATATGGCTACACCTTC.

The chain has TRBV14 and TRBJ1-1; no definite D call. Germline V CDR1 and CDR2: SGHDN, FVKESK. The CDR3 runs 13 residues. Trimming took off 10 bases at V and 1 base at J, with 13 bases between the two ends. The CDR3 bases are TGTGCCACCAGTGTCGGAGGGAACACTGAAGCTTTCTTT. This gives the protein CATSVGGNTEAFF.

A single count supports this clone. This chain connects TRBV11-2 to TRBJ2-7; D ambiguous. Trimming removed 6 bases from V and 4 bases from J, with 13 bases in between. The CDR3 runs 13 residues. Germline V gene sequence: CDR1 SGHAT, CDR2 FQNNGV. CDR3 sequence: CASRAPPAYEQYF. CDR3 sequence (DNA): TGTGCCAGCAGGGCCCCTCCCGCATACGAGCAGTACTTC.

This chain joins TRBV10-3 and TRBJ1-6; D is uncertain. The CDR3 loop spans 16 amino acids. Germline V gene lookup returns CDR1 ENHRY and CDR2 SYGVKD. Trimming pared 5 bases from V and 5 bases from J, leaving 16 bases between. CDR3 nucleotides: TGTGCCATCAGTCCCCGGGATCTGGCGGATAATTCACCCCTCCACTTT. Amino acids: CAISPRDLADNSPLHF.

The chain joins TRBV5-4 to TRBJ2-5; TRBD1 matches at 7 bases. The CDR3 has 15 residues. From germline, CDR1 is SGHNT and CDR2 YYREEE (reference sequence). Unmatched junction bases numbered 6, after V lost 3 bases and J lost 1 base. The CDR3 region has the DNA TGTGCCAGCAGCTCGCGACAGGGACGCCAAGAGACCCAGTACTTC. Its protein is CASSSRQGRQETQYF.

This chain connects TRBV11-1 to TRBJ2-2, with 8 bases lining up with TRBD2. Germline loops: CDR1 SGHAT, CDR2 FQDESV (reference sequence). The CDR3 has 13 amino acids. V dropped 3 bases and J dropped 7; count of bases not matched to a gene: 1. The CDR3 is CASSFLAGGELFF. The CDR3 region has the DNA TGTGCCAGCAGCTTTCTAGCGGGCGGGGAGCTGTTTTTT.

The chain links TRBV5-1 to TRBJ1-2; 9 positions agree with TRBD1. Germline V gene data show CDR1 as SGHRS and CDR2 as YFSETQ. The CDR3 spans 15 residues. With 3 bases clipped from V and 10 bases from J, the junction kept 13 bases outside the gene matches. Here the CDR3 DNA reads TGCGCCAGCAGCTCGGCCGACAGGGGGGTCTCCCACTACACCTTC. As protein: CASSSADRGVSHYTF.

In nucleotides, the CDR3 is TGTGCCAGCAGTTTCCGAGGGCTAGCAGGAAACACCATATATTTT. Translating it yields CASSFRGLAGNTIYF. The gene calls are TRBV28 and TRBJ1-3; no reliable D call. The CDR3 runs 15 residues. Trimming left V 3 bases short and J 4 bases short, with 13 bases between. Germline V gene sequence: CDR1 MDHEN, CDR2 SYDVKM.

Regarding this clone: This same CDR3 is encoded by further DNA sequences in the sample. V and J are TRBV30 and TRBJ1-1; D is uncertain. V shed 0 bases and J shed 1 base, with 6 bases lying between them. The CDR3 is 13 amino acids. CDR1 and CDR2 (germline): GTSNPN, SVGIG (reference sequence). The DNA of the CDR3 is TGTGCCTGGAGTGTACAACAGAACACTGAAGCTTTCTTT. Encoded protein: CAWSVQQNTEAFF. The full variable domain, in which reference TRBV30 and TRBJ1-1 provide the parts outside the CDR3, is SQTIHQWPATLVQPVGSPLSLECTVEGTSNPNLYWYRQAAGRGLQLLFYSVGIGQISSEVPQNLSASRPQDRQFILSSKKLLLSDSGFYLCAWSVQQNTEAFFGQGTRLTVV.

This clone was counted between two and nine times. J is TRBJ2-7 and V is TRBV6-5; tentatively, D is TRBD1 (6 bases). Trimming cost V 6 bases and J 0 bases, with 15 bases left between them. The length of the CDR3 is 15 residues. Germline CDR1 and CDR2: MNHEY and SVGAGI. CDR3 in DNA: TGTGCCAGCAGCAGGACAGAGCCAACCTCCTACGAGCAGTACTTC. Its protein product is CASSRTEPTSYEQYF.

The chain employs TRBV5-6 and TRBJ1-5; 8 nucleotides agree with TRBD1. The germline CDR1 and CDR2 sequences are SGHDT and YYEEEE. The V and J ends lost 4 bases and 7 bases, in that order; junction bases with no gene match: 10. This CDR3 has 15 residues. The CDR3 spells CASSVRQGRTQPQHF. CDR3 nucleotides: TGTGCCAGCAGCGTCCGACAGGGGCGGACACAGCCCCAGCATTTT.

The V gene is TRBV5-1, the J gene TRBJ2-1; the D gene is possibly TRBD1 (5 bases). The CDR3 runs 13 residues. The V end was cut by 3 bases, the J end by 4 bases, with 8 bases between. The germline gives CDR1 SGHRS, CDR2 YFSETQ. As DNA, the CDR3 is TGCGCCAGCAGCTCCCGACAGTACAATGAGCAGTTCTTC. Its protein product is CASSSRQYNEQFF.

This chain joins TRBV19 and TRBJ1-1; D is possibly TRBD1 (5 bases). Germline V gives CDR1 LNHDA, CDR2 SQIVND (reference sequence). With 7 bases removed from V and 7 bases from J, the gap between germline ends came to 16 bases. The CDR3 is made up of 13 amino acids. CDR3 sequence: CASKWGVLGEAFF. As DNA, the CDR3 is TGTGCCAGTAAGTGGGGGGTCCTTGGTGAAGCTTTCTTT.

This clone came up once. The gene calls are TRBV9 and TRBJ1-1; no clear D gene. The CDR3 has 13 amino acids. Germline CDR1 is SGDLS and CDR2 is YYNGEE. V gave up 3 bases and J gave up 5 bases, with 11 bases separating them. This CDR3 reads CASSGDAGTEAFF. DNA for the CDR3: TGTGCCAGCAGCGGAGACGCAGGAACTGAAGCTTTCTTT. Complete variable domain (other parts from reference TRBV9 and TRBJ1-1): DSGVTQTPKHLITATGQRVTLRCSPRSGDLSVYWYQQSLDQGLQFLIQYYNGEERAKGNILERFSAQQFPDLHSELNLSSLELGDSALYFCASSGDAGTEAFFGQGTRLTVV.

The chain joins TRBV3-1 (or the pseudogene TRBV3-2) to TRBJ2-7; 14 nucleotides match TRBD2. The CDR3 length is 17 residues. Unmatched junction bases numbered 10, after V lost 4 bases and J lost 5 bases. Per the germline V gene, CDR1 is LGHDT and CDR2 is YNNKEL (reference sequence). In nucleotides, the CDR3 is TGTGCCAGCAGCCGAGGACTAGCGGGGGGTAGCTGGAACGAGCAGTACTTC. It translates to CASSRGLAGGSWNEQYF.

The chain combines TRBV5-8 with TRBJ1-5; maybe TRBD1 (5 bases). Germline V lookup: CDR1 SGHTS, CDR2 YDEGEE. Trimming removed 10 bases at V and 6 bases at J, with 23 bases between. The CDR3 is 15 amino acids. The CDR3 DNA follows: TGTGCCTCTGGGGGGTCCCACTCAAGAATTCAGCCCCAGCATTTT. It codes for CASGGSHSRIQPQHF. Looking up the rest from reference TRBV5-8 and TRBJ1-5 gives the full variable domain: EAGVTQSPTHLIKTRGQQATLRCSPISGHTSVYWYQQALGLGLQFLLWYDEGEERNRGNFPPRFSGRQFPNYSSELNVNALELEDSALYLCASGGSHSRIQPQHFGDGTRLSIL.

In the case of this clone: The sample carries other DNA sequences with the same CDR3. The V call is TRBV18, the J call TRBJ1-5; TRBD1 is a possible D gene (5 bases). The length of the CDR3 is 14 residues. Trimming left V 3 bases short and J 2 bases short, with 8 bases between. CDR1 is KGHSH, CDR2 LQKENI, per germline. CDR3 residues: CASSPGLGNQPQHF. CDR3 in DNA: TGTGCCAGCTCACCGGGACTTGGCAATCAGCCCCAGCATTTT.

The rearrangement links TRBV4-1 to TRBJ1-1, with TRBD1 identical over 10 bases. The germline V gene has CDR1 MGHRA and CDR2 YSYEKL. This CDR3 contains 15 residues. J was trimmed by 6 bases and V by 4 bases; bases with no gene match: 8. The DNA for the CDR3 is TGCGCCAGCAGCCTGGGGGGACAGGGGAGGGCTGAAGCTTTCTTT. Protein product: CASSLGGQGRAEAFF.

The J gene is TRBJ1-3, the V gene TRBV7-2; D uncertain. The CDR3 is 15 amino acids. Trimming shortened V by 1 base and J by 4 bases, and 11 bases separated the two germline ends. The germline gives CDR1 SGHTA, CDR2 FQGNSA. The CDR3 nucleotides read TGTGCCAGCAGCTTAGACCCAGGTGGGGGAAACACCATATATTTT. Residues: CASSLDPGGGNTIYF.

This sequence joins TRBV5-1 and TRBJ2-7; tentative D call: TRBD1 (5 bases). The V and J ends lost 0 bases and 3 bases respectively, with 13 bases between them. This CDR3 comprises 15 residues. Germline V gives CDR1 SGHRS, CDR2 YFSETQ. CDR3: CASSLEGILGYEQYF. The CDR3 DNA follows: TGCGCCAGCAGCTTGGAGGGGATACTCGGCTACGAGCAGTACTTC.

The chain is built from TRBV24-1 and TRBJ1-2, with 7 bases lining up with TRBD1. Germline-derived CDR1 and CDR2 are KGHDR and SFDVKD. The V gene end was trimmed by 3 bases and the J gene end by 8 bases; junction bases not matched to a gene: 2. The CDR3 length is 12 residues. The CDR3 region has the DNA TGTGCCACCAGTGATAGGGACAGCGGCTACACCTTC. Protein sequence: CATSDRDSGYTF.

The chain links TRBV7-8 to TRBJ2-2; D is possibly TRBD1 (7 bases). V was pared by 6 bases and J by 5 bases, with 19 bases between. Germline V lookup: CDR1 SGHVS, CDR2 FQNEAQ. This CDR3 has 16 residues. CDR3 residues: CASRLEGAISTGELFF. The CDR3 nucleotides read TGTGCCAGCAGGTTGGAGGGGGCGATCAGTACCGGGGAGCTGTTTTTT.

This clone was observed once. The chain recombines TRBV7-9 with TRBJ1-4, with 11 bases identical to TRBD1. Germline CDR1 is SEHNR and CDR2 is FQNEAQ (reference sequence). The CDR3 runs 14 residues. Trimming took 5 bases from V and 6 from J; bases not matched to a gene: 2. CDR3 region: CASSLGQGDEKLFF. The CDR3 nucleotides are TGTGCCAGCAGCCTGGGACAGGGGGATGAAAAACTGTTTTTT.

The CDR3 spells CASSPDRGWAFF. The CDR3 DNA sequence: TGTGCCAGCAGTCCTGACAGAGGTTGGGCTTTCTTT. This chain uses TRBV2 with TRBJ1-1, with D perhaps TRBD1 (5 bases). CDR3 length: 12 residues. With 5 bases removed from V and 11 bases from J, the gap between germline ends came to 15 bases. Germline-derived CDR1 and CDR2 are SNHLY and FYNNEI.

This sequence joins TRBV2 and TRBJ1-4; 11 bases match TRBD1. Germline V gives CDR1 SNHLY, CDR2 FYNNEI. J gave up 3 bases and V 8 bases, and 8 bases lay outside the gene matches. The CDR3 runs 16 residues. The CDR3 is CASVRDRGTSNEKLFF. The CDR3 coding sequence is TGTGCCAGCGTCCGGGACAGGGGGACGTCTAATGAAAAACTGTTTTTT.